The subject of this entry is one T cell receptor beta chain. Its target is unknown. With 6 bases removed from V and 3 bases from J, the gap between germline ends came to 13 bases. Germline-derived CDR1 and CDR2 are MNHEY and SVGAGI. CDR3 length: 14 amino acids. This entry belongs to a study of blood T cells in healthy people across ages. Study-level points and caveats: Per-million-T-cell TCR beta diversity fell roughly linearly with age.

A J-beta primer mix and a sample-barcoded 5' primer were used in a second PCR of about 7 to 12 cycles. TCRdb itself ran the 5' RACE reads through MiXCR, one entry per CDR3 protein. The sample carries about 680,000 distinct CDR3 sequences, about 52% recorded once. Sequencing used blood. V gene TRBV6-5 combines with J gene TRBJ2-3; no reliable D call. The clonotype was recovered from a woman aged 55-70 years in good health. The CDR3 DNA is TGTGCCAGCAGCTACGATCTAGGGACAGATACGCAGTATTTT. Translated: CASSYDLGTDTQYF.